A single sample is the source of the 16 T cell receptor beta chains below, sequenced in a study of cytomegalovirus exposure and HLA in healthy donors. A multiplex PCR was run with 60 Vbeta primers and 13 Jbeta primers. TCRdb keeps only in-frame clones here, not all; method: immunoSEQ multiplex PCR. Of about 170,000 clones in the sample, around 74% were seen once. The sequenced sample was PBMCs. The receptors originated from a female donor in good health and CMV-seronegative.

This clone occurred a few times. The chain has TRBV2 and TRBJ2-7; TRBD1 aligns across 11 bases. Germline V gene sequence: CDR1 SNHLY, CDR2 FYNNEI. The junction had 2 bases not matched to a gene; V was cut back by 3 bases and J by 4 bases. CDR3 length: 14 residues. CDR3 bases: TGTGCCAGCAGTGAGGACAGGGGGCGGTACGAGCAGTACTTC. Amino acids: CASSEDRGRYEQYF. The entire variable domain, with the rest obtained from reference TRBV2 and TRBJ2-7, is as follows: EPEVTQTPSHQVTQMGQEVILRCVPISNHLYFYWYRQILGQKVEFLVSFYNNEISEKSEIFDDQFSVERPDGSNFTLKIRSTKLEDSAMYFCASSEDRGRYEQYFGPGTRLTVT.

To note about this clone: Distinct nucleotide sequences in the sample also encode this CDR3. The chain uses TRBV5-1 and TRBJ1-2; no clear D. CDR3 length equals 13 residues. Germline V lookup: CDR1 SGHRS, CDR2 YFSETQ. The V end was cut by 2 bases, the J end by 3 bases, with 8 bases between. CDR3 sequence (DNA): TGCGCCAGCAGCTTACGGGAAGACTATGGCTACACCTTC. Translated, it gives CASSLREDYGYTF. The variable domain in full, completed from reference TRBV5-1 and TRBJ1-2, reads KAGVTQTPRYLIKTRGQQVTLSCSPISGHRSVSWYQQTPGQGLQFLFEYFSETQRNKGNFPGRFSGRQFSNSRSEMNVSTLELGDSALYLCASSLREDYGYTFGSGTRLTVV.

The rearrangement uses TRBV10-3 and TRBJ2-7, with a possible D match to TRBD2 (6 bases). The CDR3 has 13 residues. CDR1 is ENHRY and CDR2 is SYGVKD in the germline V gene. Trimming took off 11 bases at V and 3 bases at J, with 17 bases between the two ends. The CDR3 reads CAPGSQRFYEQYF. CDR3 sequence (DNA): TGTGCCCCCGGGAGCCAGCGGTTCTACGAGCAGTACTTC.

The J gene is TRBJ1-2, the V gene TRBV6-1, with D possibly TRBD1 on 6 matching bases. Per germline, CDR1 MNHNS and CDR2 SASEGT. Trimming stripped 5 bases from V and 0 bases from J, with 13 bases between. CDR3 size: 15 residues. The CDR3 coding sequence is TGTGCCAGCAGTTCCTGGACAGAATCTAACTATGGCTACACCTTC. It codes for CASSSWTESNYGYTF.

The CDR3 reads CASSPWAGDPHEQYF. DNA for the CDR3: TGCGCCAGCAGCCCCTGGGCGGGAGACCCTCACGAGCAGTACTTC. The chain uses TRBV5-1 and TRBJ2-7; 7 nucleotides line up with TRBD2. This CDR3 has 15 residues. CDR1 and CDR2 from the germline V gene are SGHRS and YFSETQ. V trimming: 4 bases; J trimming: 5 bases; junction bases outside the gene matches: 12.

This rearrangement joins TRBV19 to TRBJ1-6, with 8 positions matching TRBD1. Germline CDR1 is LNHDA and CDR2 is SQIVND (reference sequence). CDR3 size: 16 residues. Germline trimming cut 2 bases from V and 9 bases from J; bases unmatched to any gene: 9. The DNA for the CDR3 is TGTGCCAGTAGTATACTCGGGACAGGCGGAGGTTCACCCCTCCACTTT. This encodes CASSILGTGGGSPLHF.

V is TRBV4-2 and J is TRBJ2-7; 8 nucleotides agree with TRBD2. V shed 3 bases and J 7 bases; nucleotides not matched to a gene: 11. The germline gives CDR1 LGHNA, CDR2 YNFKEQ. CDR3 length: 15 amino acids. The CDR3 DNA is TGTGCCAGCAGCCACGTAGCGGGGCCCGGGGGGGAGCAGTACTTC. It translates to CASSHVAGPGGEQYF.

The chain couples TRBV7-9 to TRBJ1-5; the match to TRBD1 covers 8 bases. This CDR3 has 15 amino acids. Germline values: CDR1 SEHNR, CDR2 FQNEAQ (reference sequence). V trimming: 5 bases; J trimming: 5 bases; junction bases outside the gene matches: 8. CDR3 in amino acids: CASSPGQGFDQPQHF. The CDR3 DNA reads as TGTGCCAGCAGCCCTGGACAGGGTTTCGATCAGCCCCAGCATTTT.

The table lists this clone with a count of one. This rearrangement joins TRBV19 to TRBJ1-2; D not resolved. Per the germline V gene, CDR1 is LNHDA and CDR2 is SQIVND (reference sequence). This CDR3 is built from 14 residues. V lost 3 bases and J lost 3, with 11 bases in between. The CDR3 nucleotides read TGTGCCAGTAGTATCTATCACGGGGACTATGGCTACACCTTC. This codes for CASSIYHGDYGYTF.

The rearrangement uses TRBV7-3 and TRBJ2-6; 8 bases are shared with TRBD1. CDR3 length: 19 amino acids. With V trimmed by 3 bases and J by 0 bases, 10 bases remained unmatched. CDR1 and CDR2 from the germline V gene are SGHTA and FQGTGA. The CDR3 bases are TGTGCCAGCAGCTTTGGAAGCCAGGGGGCCTCCTCTGGGGCCAACGTCCTGACTTTC. This sequence encodes CASSFGSQGASSGANVLTF.

This chain joins TRBV14 and TRBJ1-4; TRBD1 aligns across 8 bases. Germline V gives CDR1 SGHDN, CDR2 FVKESK. The V and J ends lost 4 bases and 6 bases, in that order; junction bases with no gene match: 7. The length of the CDR3 is 15 residues. Written as DNA, the CDR3 is TGTGCCAGCAGCCCAGGGGGCCGAGGAGATGAAAAACTGTTTTTT. Protein product: CASSPGGRGDEKLFF.

Details on this clone: Because the CDR3's place on the DNA is in doubt, the DNA is left out and the CDR3 is given as listed by TCRdb. This rearrangement joins TRBV19 to TRBJ1-2. The CDR3 spans 14 amino acids, including both terminal residues. Germline CDR1 reads LNHDA; CDR2 reads SQIVND (reference sequence). The CDR3 reads CASTSGVGNYGYTF.

The chain joins TRBV10-3 to TRBJ1-1; D gene uncertain. This CDR3 is built from 15 residues. Germline CDR1 is ENHRY and CDR2 is SYGVKD. Trimming pared 2 bases from V and 4 bases from J, leaving 14 bases between. The CDR3 loop reads CAISEGQAMATEAFF. Written as DNA, the CDR3 is TGTGCCATCAGTGAGGGCCAGGCGATGGCCACTGAAGCTTTCTTT.

The V gene is TRBV21-1, the J gene TRBJ2-5; TRBD2 was called by the table and not checked on the DNA. The DNA end lines up better with TRBJ2-7; the J call may be wrong. TRBV21-1 is shown as a pseudogene. CDR3 length equals 17 residues. The CDR3 coding sequence is TGTGCCAGCAGCAAAGCGGGACTAGCGGGAAACTCCGGCGAGCAGTACTTC. It is translated as CASSKAGLAGNSGEQYF.

The table lists this clone with a count of one. The V and J genes are TRBV30 and TRBJ1-2; the match to TRBD1 covers 8 bases. This CDR3 comprises 14 residues. V shed 2 bases, J shed 4 bases, and the junction held 6 bases outside the gene matches. Germline-derived CDR1 and CDR2 are GTSNPN and SVGIG (reference sequence). CDR3 nucleotides: TGTGCCTGGAGTTGGCAGGGGGCAATCTATGGCTACACCTTC. It codes for CAWSWQGAIYGYTF.

The chain links TRBV5-1 to TRBJ2-2; D might be TRBD2 (5 bases). V lost 4 bases to trimming and J lost 4 bases, with 20 bases between them. The CDR3 spans 17 residues. CDR1 is SGHRS and CDR2 is YFSETQ in the germline V gene. The CDR3 DNA is TGCGCCAGCAGCCCAAGGACTTCCCGTATGGGCACCGGGGAGCTGTTTTTT. Protein: CASSPRTSRMGTGELFF.